Following are 13 T cell receptor beta chains from one sample sequenced in a study of T-cell memory formation after mild COVID-19. TCRdb recomputed calls from the 5' RACE reads with MiXCR, one row per CDR3 protein. Of around 200,000 distinct CDR3 sequences in the sample, roughly 23% were seen once. The sample was PBMCs or a T cell subset sorted from them (not recorded which). Source of these receptors: an adult woman who had mild COVID-19 (a few samples of this study predate the infection). Cell type and time point are not known.

The J gene is TRBJ2-1, the V gene TRBV3-1; 7 bases match TRBD1. V shed 1 base, J shed 2 bases, and the junction held 11 bases outside the gene matches. This CDR3 region has 18 residues. The V gene's germline CDR1 is LGHDT and CDR2 YNNKEL (reference sequence). The chain's CDR3 is CASSQGSHTGTAYNEQFF. The CDR3 DNA reads TGTGCCAGCAGCCAAGGTTCACACACCGGGACAGCCTACAATGAGCAGTTCTTC.

This clonotype showed up just a few times. The chain has TRBV15 and TRBJ2-1; 7 bases line up with TRBD2. Germline V gene lookup returns CDR1 LNHNV and CDR2 YYDKDF (reference sequence). The V and J ends lost 6 bases and 5 bases, in that order; junction bases with no gene match: 10. This CDR3 is built from 15 residues. The DNA of the CDR3 is TGTGCCACCAGTCCCACCGGGACTACCAACAATGAGCAGTTCTTC. Protein: CATSPTGTTNNEQFF.

J is TRBJ2-1 and V is TRBV5-1; 9 positions match TRBD2. Germline values: CDR1 SGHRS, CDR2 YFSETQ. The CDR3 runs 16 residues. Germline trimming cut 2 bases from V and 8 bases from J; bases unmatched to any gene: 11. DNA of the CDR3: TGCGCCAGCAGCTTCTCTGGCGGGGGGGCCTTCGATGAGCAGTTCTTC. As protein: CASSFSGGGAFDEQFF. Using reference TRBV5-1 and TRBJ2-1 for the parts outside the CDR3, the full variable domain is KAGVTQTPRYLIKTRGQQVTLSCSPISGHRSVSWYQQTPGQGLQFLFEYFSETQRNKGNFPGRFSGRQFSNSRSEMNVSTLELGDSALYLCASSFSGGGAFDEQFFGPGTRLTVL.

The chain carries TRBV5-1 and TRBJ1-1; unclear D gene. The germline CDR1 and CDR2 sequences are SGHRS and YFSETQ. CDR3 length: 14 residues. V was cut by 0 bases and J by 0 bases, with 6 bases left in between. The CDR3 DNA follows: TGCGCCAGCAGCTTGGATATAGTGAACACTGAAGCTTTCTTT. This codes for CASSLDIVNTEAFF.

This clonotype was seen only a few times. This chain links TRBV29-1 with TRBJ1-2, with TRBD1 as a possible D gene (6 bases). This CDR3 has 15 amino acids. V was pared by 4 bases and J by 2 bases, with 17 bases between. The V gene's germline CDR1 is SQVTM and CDR2 ANQGSEA. The CDR3 loop is CSVGVWQGTNYGYTF. CDR3 bases: TGCAGCGTTGGAGTGTGGCAGGGGACGAACTATGGCTACACCTTC. The whole variable domain, remainder taken from reference TRBV29-1 and TRBJ1-2, is SAVISQKPSRDICQRGTSLTIQCQVDSQVTMMFWYRQQPGQSLTLIATANQGSEATYESGFVIDKFPISRPNLTFSTLTVSNMSPEDSSIYLCSVGVWQGTNYGYTFGSGTRLTVV.

This chain uses TRBV4-1 with TRBJ1-1; possible D gene TRBD1, 5 bases. Trimming cost V 0 bases and J 4 bases, with 15 bases left between them. The CDR3 covers 16 residues. Per the germline V gene, CDR1 is MGHRA and CDR2 is YSYEKL. CDR3 residues: CASSQDPSGHITEAFF. DNA of the CDR3: TGCGCCAGCAGCCAAGATCCGTCTGGACATATCACTGAAGCTTTCTTT.

The sample holds a few counts of this clonotype. V and J are TRBV5-1 and TRBJ2-3; D not certain. CDR1 SGHRS and CDR2 YFSETQ come from the germline V gene. This CDR3 has 15 residues. Trimming stripped 2 bases from V and 5 bases from J, with 15 bases between. The chain's CDR3 is CASSFRLVEGDTQYF. CDR3 sequence (DNA): TGCGCCAGCAGCTTTCGCTTAGTAGAAGGAGATACGCAGTATTTT.

This clonotype was seen more than once but under ten times. V usage is TRBV7-9 and J usage is TRBJ2-7; tentatively, D is TRBD1 or TRBD2 (5 bases each). The CDR3 is 11 amino acids. CDR1 and CDR2 (germline): SEHNR, FQNEAQ (reference sequence). V was trimmed by 11 bases and J by 4 bases, leaving 12 bases between them. CDR3 in amino acids: CASGTVYEQYF. The CDR3 DNA reads as TGTGCCTCCGGGACGGTTTACGAGCAGTACTTC.

This clonotype has just a few counts. This chain connects TRBV7-9 to TRBJ1-1; D unclear. V was cut by 5 bases and J by 7 bases, with 8 bases left in between. CDR3 length equals 11 residues. Germline CDR1 reads SEHNR; CDR2 reads FQNEAQ (reference sequence). CDR3 in amino acids: CASSPGFEAFF. CDR3 sequence (DNA): TGTGCCAGCAGCCCGGGGTTTGAAGCTTTCTTT.

The chain links TRBV5-1 to TRBJ2-2; the match to TRBD1 covers 7 bases. V shed 4 bases, J shed 1 base, and the junction held 7 bases outside the gene matches. The CDR3 sequence is 16 residues long. Per the germline V gene, CDR1 is SGHRS and CDR2 is YFSETQ. The CDR3 DNA is TGCGCCAGCAGCCAACTGACAGGGCTGAACACCGGGGAGCTGTTTTTT. This sequence encodes CASSQLTGLNTGELFF.

This clonotype was observed a handful of times. The chain couples TRBV7-9 to TRBJ1-2, with D uncertain. Trimming took off 5 bases at V and 2 bases at J, with 9 bases between the two ends. Germline CDR1 reads SEHNR; CDR2 reads FQNEAQ (reference sequence). CDR3 length: 13 residues. CDR3: CASSQAGNYGYTF. The CDR3, as DNA: TGTGCCAGCAGCCAGGCAGGAAACTATGGCTACACCTTC.

This sequence joins TRBV6-5 and TRBJ2-7; D remains unclear. V gave up 5 bases and J gave up 2 bases, with 19 bases separating them. Germline-derived CDR1 and CDR2 are MNHEY and SVGAGI. The CDR3 consists of 16 residues. The CDR3 loop is CASSPSMGPETYEQYF. CDR3 DNA sequence: TGTGCCAGCAGTCCTTCGATGGGTCCGGAGACCTACGAGCAGTACTTC.

The genes are TRBV10-3 and TRBJ2-1; D uncertain. This CDR3 spans 15 amino acids. Trimming stripped 0 bases from V and 12 bases from J, with 18 bases between. CDR1 is ENHRY, CDR2 SYGVKD, per germline. CDR3 sequence reads: CAISESMGGSLGQFF. The DNA of the CDR3 is TGTGCCATCAGTGAGTCGATGGGCGGCAGCCTGGGGCAGTTCTTC.